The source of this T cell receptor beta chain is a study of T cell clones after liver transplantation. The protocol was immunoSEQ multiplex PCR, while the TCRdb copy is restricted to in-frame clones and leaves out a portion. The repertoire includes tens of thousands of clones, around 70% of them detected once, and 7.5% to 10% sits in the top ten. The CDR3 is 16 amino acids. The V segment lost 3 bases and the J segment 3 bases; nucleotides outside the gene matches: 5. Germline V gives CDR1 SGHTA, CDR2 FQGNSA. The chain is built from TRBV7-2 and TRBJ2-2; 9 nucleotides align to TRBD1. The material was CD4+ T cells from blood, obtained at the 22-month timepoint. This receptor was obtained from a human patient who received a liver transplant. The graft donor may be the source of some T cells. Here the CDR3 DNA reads TGTGCCAGCAGCTTTACAGGGGGCTATGACACCGGGGAGCTGTTTTTT. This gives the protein CASSFTGGYDTGELFF.